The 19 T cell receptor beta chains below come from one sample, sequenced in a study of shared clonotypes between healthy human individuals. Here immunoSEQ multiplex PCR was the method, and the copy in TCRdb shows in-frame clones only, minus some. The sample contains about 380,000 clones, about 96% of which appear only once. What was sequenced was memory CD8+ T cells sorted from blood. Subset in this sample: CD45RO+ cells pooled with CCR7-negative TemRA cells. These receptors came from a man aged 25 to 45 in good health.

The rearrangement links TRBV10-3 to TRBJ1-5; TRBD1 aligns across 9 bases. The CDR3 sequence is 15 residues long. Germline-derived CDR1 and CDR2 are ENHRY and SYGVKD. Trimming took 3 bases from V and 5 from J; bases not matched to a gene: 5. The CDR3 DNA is TGTGCCATCAGTGACTCGGACAGGGGTGATCAGCCCCAGCATTTT. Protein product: CAISDSDRGDQPQHF.

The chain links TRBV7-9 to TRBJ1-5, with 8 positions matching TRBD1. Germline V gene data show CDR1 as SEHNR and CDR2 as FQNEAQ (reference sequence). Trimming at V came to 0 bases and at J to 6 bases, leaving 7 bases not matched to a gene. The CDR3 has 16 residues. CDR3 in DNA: TGTGCCAGCAGCTTAGCAGGGTCAGGGGGCGCTCAGCCCCAGCATTTT. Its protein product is CASSLAGSGGAQPQHF.

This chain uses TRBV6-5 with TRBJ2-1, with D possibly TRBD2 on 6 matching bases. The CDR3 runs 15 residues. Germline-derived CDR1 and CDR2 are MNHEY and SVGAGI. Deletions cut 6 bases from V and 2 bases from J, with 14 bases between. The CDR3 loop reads CASRRDWETYNEQFF. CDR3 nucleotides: TGTGCCAGCAGACGGGACTGGGAAACCTACAATGAGCAGTTCTTC.

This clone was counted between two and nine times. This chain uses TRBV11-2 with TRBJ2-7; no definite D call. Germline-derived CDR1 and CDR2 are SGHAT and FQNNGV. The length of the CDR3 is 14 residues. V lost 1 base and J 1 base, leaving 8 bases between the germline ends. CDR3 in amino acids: CASSLGVTSYEQYF. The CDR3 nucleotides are TGTGCCAGCAGCTTAGGTGTCACTTCCTACGAGCAGTACTTC.

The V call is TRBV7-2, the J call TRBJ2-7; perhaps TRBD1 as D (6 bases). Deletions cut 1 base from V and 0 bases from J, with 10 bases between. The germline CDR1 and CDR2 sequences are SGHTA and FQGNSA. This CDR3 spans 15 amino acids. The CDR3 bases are TGTGCCAGCAGCTTAGTTTGGGACACCTCCTACGAGCAGTACTTC. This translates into CASSLVWDTSYEQYF.

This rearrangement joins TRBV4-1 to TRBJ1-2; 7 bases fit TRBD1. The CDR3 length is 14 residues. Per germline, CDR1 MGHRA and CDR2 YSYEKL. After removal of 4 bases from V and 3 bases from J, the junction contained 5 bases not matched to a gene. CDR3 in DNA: TGCGCCAGCAGCCGCACAGGGGTGGACTATGGCTACACCTTC. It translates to CASSRTGVDYGYTF.

The CDR3 loop reads CASSPVPGLEQYF. CDR3 DNA: TGTGCCAGCAGCCCCGTTCCCGGTCTGGAGCAGTACTTC. V is TRBV11-2 and J is TRBJ2-7; D not resolved. Germline values: CDR1 SGHAT, CDR2 FQNNGV. The ends were cut back, 5 bases at V and 7 bases at J, with 15 bases in the middle. This CDR3 spans 13 amino acids.

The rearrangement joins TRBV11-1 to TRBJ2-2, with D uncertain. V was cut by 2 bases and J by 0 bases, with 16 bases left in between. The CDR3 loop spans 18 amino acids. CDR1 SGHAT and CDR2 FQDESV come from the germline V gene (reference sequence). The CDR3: CASSLRAQVVPNTGELFF. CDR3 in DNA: TGTGCCAGCAGCTTAAGGGCTCAGGTAGTCCCGAACACCGGGGAGCTGTTTTTT.

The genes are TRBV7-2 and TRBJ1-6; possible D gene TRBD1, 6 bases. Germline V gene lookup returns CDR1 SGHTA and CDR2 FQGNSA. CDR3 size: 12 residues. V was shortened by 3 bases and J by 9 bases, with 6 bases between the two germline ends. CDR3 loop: CASSLGASPLHF. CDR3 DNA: TGTGCCAGCAGCTTGGGGGCTTCACCCCTCCACTTT.

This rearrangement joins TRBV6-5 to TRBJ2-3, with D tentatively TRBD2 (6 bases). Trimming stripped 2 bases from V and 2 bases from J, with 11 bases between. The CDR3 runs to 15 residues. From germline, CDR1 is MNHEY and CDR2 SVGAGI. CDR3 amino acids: CASSYVSGYTDTQYF. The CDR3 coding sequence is TGTGCCAGCAGTTACGTTAGCGGATACACAGATACGCAGTATTTT.

The CDR3, as DNA: TGTGCCAGCAGCCAAGATCGGACTAGTTCCTACGAGCAGTACTTC. It translates to CASSQDRTSSYEQYF. The J gene is TRBJ2-7, the V gene TRBV4-2; TRBD2 aligns across 7 bases. The junction had 3 bases not matched to a gene; V was cut back by 0 bases and J by 1 base. The CDR3 length is 15 residues. The germline gives CDR1 LGHNA, CDR2 YNFKEQ.

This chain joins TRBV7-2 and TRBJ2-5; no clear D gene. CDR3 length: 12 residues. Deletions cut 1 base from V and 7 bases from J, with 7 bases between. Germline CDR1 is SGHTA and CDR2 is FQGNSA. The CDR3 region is CASSLGSGTQYF. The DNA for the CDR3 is TGTGCCAGCAGCTTAGGTTCCGGGACCCAGTACTTC.

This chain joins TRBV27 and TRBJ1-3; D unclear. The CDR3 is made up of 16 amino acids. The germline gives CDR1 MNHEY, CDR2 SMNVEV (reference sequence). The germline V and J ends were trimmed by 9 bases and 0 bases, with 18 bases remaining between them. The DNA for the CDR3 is TGTGCCAGGGGTAGCCGAGCGGCGGTCTCTGGAAACACCATATATTTT. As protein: CARGSRAAVSGNTIYF.

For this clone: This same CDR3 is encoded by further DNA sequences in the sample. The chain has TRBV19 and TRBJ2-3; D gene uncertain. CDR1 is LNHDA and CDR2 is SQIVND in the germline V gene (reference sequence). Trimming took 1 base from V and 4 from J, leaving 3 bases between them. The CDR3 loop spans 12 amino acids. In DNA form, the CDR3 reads TGTGCCAGTAGTATAGTTCCAGATACGCAGTATTTT. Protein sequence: CASSIVPDTQYF.

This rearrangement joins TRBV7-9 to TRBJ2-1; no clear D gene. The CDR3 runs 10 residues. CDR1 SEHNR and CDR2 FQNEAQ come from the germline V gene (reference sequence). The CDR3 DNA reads TGTGCACAAAATTCGGATGAGCAGTTCTTC. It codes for CAQNSDEQFF.

CDR3 sequence reads: CASSPRDSFSGANVLTF. The DNA for the CDR3 is TGTGCCAGCAGCCCCCGGGACAGCTTCTCTGGGGCCAACGTCCTGACTTTC. The chain is built from TRBV7-2 and TRBJ2-6, with 7 bases lining up with TRBD1. The ends lost 5 bases at V and 0 bases at J; junction bases unmatched: 7. The V gene's germline CDR1 is SGHTA and CDR2 FQGNSA. The CDR3 is made up of 17 amino acids.

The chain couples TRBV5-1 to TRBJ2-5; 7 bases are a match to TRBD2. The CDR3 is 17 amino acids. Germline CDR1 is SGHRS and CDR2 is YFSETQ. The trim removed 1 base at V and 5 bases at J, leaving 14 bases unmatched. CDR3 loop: CASSLKGTAGREETQYF. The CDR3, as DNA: TGCGCCAGCAGCTTGAAGGGTACGGCAGGGAGGGAGGAGACCCAGTACTTC.

The CDR3 sequence: CASSLDFGSGYEQYF. CDR3 sequence (DNA): TGTGCCAGCAGCTTAGATTTCGGGAGTGGGTACGAGCAGTACTTC. The chain joins TRBV7-2 to TRBJ2-7; maybe TRBD2 (6 bases). Germline CDR1 SGHTA, CDR2 FQGNSA. Trimming took 1 base from V and 4 from J, leaving 14 bases between them. The CDR3 runs 15 residues.

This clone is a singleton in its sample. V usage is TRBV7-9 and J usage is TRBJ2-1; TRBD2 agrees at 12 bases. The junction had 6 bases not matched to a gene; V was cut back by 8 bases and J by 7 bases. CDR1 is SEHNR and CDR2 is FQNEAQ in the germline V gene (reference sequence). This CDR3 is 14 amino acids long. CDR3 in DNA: TGTGCCAGCTCCGCCGGGACTAGCGGGAATGAGCAGTTCTTC. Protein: CASSAGTSGNEQFF.